A selection of T cell receptor beta chains follows, all from one sample in a study of cytomegalovirus exposure and HLA in healthy donors. Clones were read by immunoSEQ multiplex PCR, and TCRdb kept only the in-frame ones, dropping some. The profile shows about 150,000 clones, approximately 74% of them singletons. What was sequenced was PBMCs. The source of these receptors is a man in his late teens or twenties in good health and CMV-seronegative. CDR3s include the opening cysteine and the closing phenylalanine or tryptophan. A D gene is named only where the DNA matches it firmly. Only part of the rows carry a size: once, few, many, or a class if the clone is expanded.

clone_size: few
v_call: TRBV30
j_call: TRBJ2-2
d_call: NA
cdr3_nt: TGTGCCTGGGGCCGCTTAGGGGGCACCGGGGAGCTGTTTTTT
cdr3_aa: CAWGRLGGTGELFF

clone_size: NA
v_call: TRBV30
j_call: TRBJ1-1
d_call: NA
cdr3_nt: TGTGCCTGTCCACCAAGACAGGCTGATGAAGCTTTCTTT
cdr3_aa: CACPPRQADEAFF

clone_size: NA
v_call: TRBV9
j_call: TRBJ1-2
d_call: TRBD1
cdr3_nt: TGTGCCAGCAGCGAGGGGGCCAGGGACTATGGCTACACCTTC
cdr3_aa: CASSEGARDYGYTF

clone_size: NA
v_call: TRBV5-4
j_call: TRBJ1-1
d_call: TRBD1
cdr3_nt: TGTGCCAGCAGCCCGACACAGGGGAAGGGCACTGAAGCTTTCTTT
cdr3_aa: CASSPTQGKGTEAFF

clone_size: NA
v_call: TRBV7-6
j_call: TRBJ2-3
d_call: TRBD1
cdr3_nt: TGTGCCAGCAGCAGGGACAGGGGTCATACGGGAAGCACAGATACGCAGTATTTT
cdr3_aa: CASSRDRGHTGSTDTQYF

clone_size: NA
v_call: TRBV9
j_call: TRBJ2-5
d_call: TRBD2
cdr3_nt: TGTGCCAGCAGCGTAGAGCCTAGCGGATTACAAGAGACCCAGTACTTC
cdr3_aa: CASSVEPSGLQETQYF

clone_size: NA
v_call: TRBV6-5
j_call: TRBJ1-1
d_call: NA
cdr3_nt: TGTGCCAGCAGCCCCCCAGGGCGCCGACAGAAGGAAGCTTTCTTT
cdr3_aa: CASSPPGRRQKEAFF

clone_size: NA
v_call: TRBV7-9
j_call: TRBJ2-3
d_call: TRBD2
cdr3_nt: TGTGCCAGCAGCCTTTTTAGCGGGGCTAGCACAGATACGCAGTATTTT
cdr3_aa: CASSLFSGASTDTQYF

clone_size: once
v_call: TRBV4-3
j_call: TRBJ2-3
d_call: TRBD1
cdr3_nt: TGCGCCAGCAGCCAAGTGGTTGGACAGGGGGCCACAGATACGCAGTATTTT
cdr3_aa: CASSQVVGQGATDTQYF

clone_size: NA
v_call: TRBV6-5
j_call: TRBJ1-6
d_call: NA
cdr3_nt: TGTGCCAGCAGTTGGGCCTCCTATAATTCACCCCTCCACTTT
cdr3_aa: CASSWASYNSPLHF

clone_size: NA
v_call: TRBV9
j_call: TRBJ1-4
d_call: NA
cdr3_nt: TGTGCCAGCAGCGTAGGCGGGGGAAGTGAAAAACTGTTTTTT
cdr3_aa: CASSVGGGSEKLFF

clone_size: NA
v_call: TRBV6-5
j_call: TRBJ1-5
d_call: NA
cdr3_nt: TGTGCCAGCAGCCAGACAGTTTATAGCAATCAGCCCCAGCATTTT
cdr3_aa: CASSQTVYSNQPQHF

clone_size: NA
v_call: TRBV7-9
j_call: TRBJ1-4
d_call: NA
cdr3_nt: TGTGCCAGCAGCTCCAGGGAGGGGACTAATGAAAAACTGTTTTTT
cdr3_aa: CASSSREGTNEKLFF

clone_size: NA
v_call: TRBV4-2
j_call: TRBJ2-5
d_call: TRBD2
cdr3_nt: TGTGCCAGCAGCCAAGATGGCCTAGCGGGGGACCGGGGGATAGAGACCCAGTACTTC
cdr3_aa: CASSQDGLAGDRGIETQYF

clone_size: NA
v_call: TRBV5-4
j_call: TRBJ2-1
d_call: NA
cdr3_nt: TGTGCCAGCAGCTTGGTGGTTCTGGCGCAGGAGGGTTTATTCAATGAGCAGTTCTTC
cdr3_aa: CASSLVVLAQEGLFNEQFF

clone_size: NA
v_call: TRBV5-8
j_call: TRBJ2-7
d_call: NA
cdr3_nt: TGTGCCAGCAGCTTGGGGACAGCTGTCTCCTACGAGCAGTACTTC
cdr3_aa: CASSLGTAVSYEQYF

clone_size: once
v_call: TRBV6-1
j_call: TRBJ1-6
d_call: NA
cdr3_nt: TGTGCCAGCAGTGGACTGGGAGGGGTCAATTCACCCCTCCACTTT
cdr3_aa: CASSGLGGVNSPLHF

clone_size: NA
v_call: TRBV5-1
j_call: TRBJ1-2
d_call: NA
cdr3_nt: TGCGCCAGCAGCTTGGCGGGGGAGGACTATGGCTACACCTTC
cdr3_aa: CASSLAGEDYGYTF

clone_size: NA
v_call: TRBV6-6
j_call: TRBJ2-2
d_call: NA
cdr3_nt: TGTGCCAGCATCCCAACCACAGGTCACGGGGAGCTGTTTTTT
cdr3_aa: CASIPTTGHGELFF

clone_size: NA
v_call: TRBV7-9
j_call: TRBJ2-2
d_call: NA
cdr3_nt: TGTGCCAGCAGCCCAAGGTCGTCTAGATTGGCCGGGGAGCTGTTTTTT
cdr3_aa: CASSPRSSRLAGELFF

clone_size: NA
v_call: TRBV13
j_call: TRBJ1-3
d_call: NA
cdr3_nt: TGTGCCAGCAGCCTTGGGGACAATGGAAACACCATATATTTT
cdr3_aa: CASSLGDNGNTIYF

clone_size: NA
v_call: TRBV19
j_call: TRBJ1-3
d_call: TRBD1
cdr3_nt: TGTGCCAGTAGTTCCAGGACAGGGCAAGTCGCTGGAAACACCATATATTTT
cdr3_aa: CASSSRTGQVAGNTIYF

clone_size: NA
v_call: TRBV19
j_call: TRBJ2-7
d_call: TRBD1
cdr3_nt: TGTGCCAGTAGTAGATCAGGGGGCTCTTTCTCCTACGAGCAGTACTTC
cdr3_aa: CASSRSGGSFSYEQYF

clone_size: NA
v_call: TRBV6-5
j_call: TRBJ1-5
d_call: NA
cdr3_nt: TGTGCCAGCAGCCAGGGGTCGCGGCAGCCCCAGCATTTT
cdr3_aa: CASSQGSRQPQHF

clone_size: NA
v_call: TRBV4-3
j_call: TRBJ2-1
d_call: NA
cdr3_nt: TGCGCCAGCAGCCCACAAGGCTACTATGTATACAATGAGCAGTTCTTC
cdr3_aa: CASSPQGYYVYNEQFF

clone_size: NA
v_call: TRBV5-8
j_call: TRBJ1-2
d_call: NA
cdr3_nt: TGTGCCAGCAGCTTGAGAGGCGTGGATGGCTACACCTTC
cdr3_aa: CASSLRGVDGYTF

clone_size: NA
v_call: TRBV30
j_call: TRBJ2-1
d_call: NA
cdr3_nt: TGTGCCTGGAGCCCGACTGGGGAGCAGTTCTTC
cdr3_aa: CAWSPTGEQFF

clone_size: NA
v_call: TRBV11-2
j_call: TRBJ2-2
d_call: TRBD1
cdr3_nt: TGTGCCAGCAGAAAACCGGGACAGGGGGCTCCCGGGGAGCTGTTTTTT
cdr3_aa: CASRKPGQGAPGELFF

clone_size: NA
v_call: TRBV6-6
j_call: TRBJ1-2
d_call: NA
cdr3_nt: TGTGCCAGCAGTTACTCGACCGGGAACTATGGCTACACCTTC
cdr3_aa: CASSYSTGNYGYTF

clone_size: NA
v_call: TRBV18
j_call: TRBJ1-3
d_call: TRBD1
cdr3_nt: TGTGCCAGCTCAGTGGGACAGCCCAGCTCTGGAAACACCATATATTTT
cdr3_aa: CASSVGQPSSGNTIYF

clone_size: NA
v_call: TRBV5-1
j_call: TRBJ2-7
d_call: TRBD1
cdr3_nt: TGCGCCAGCAGCTGGACGGGGGACAGGGACGAGCAGTACTTC
cdr3_aa: CASSWTGDRDEQYF

clone_size: NA
v_call: TRBV13
j_call: TRBJ1-2
d_call: NA
cdr3_nt: TGTGCCAGCGAAAGGGAGGGAGGGAAAAACTATGGCTACACCTTC
cdr3_aa: CASEREGGKNYGYTF

clone_size: few
v_call: TRBV7-8
j_call: TRBJ1-5
d_call: NA
cdr3_nt: TGTGCCAGCAGCTTAGCGGGGGGAGGGCCCCAGCATTTT
cdr3_aa: CASSLAGGGPQHF

clone_size: once
v_call: TRBV6-1
j_call: TRBJ1-1
d_call: TRBD1
cdr3_nt: TGTGCCAGCAAACAGGGGTGGAACACTGAAGCTTTCTTT
cdr3_aa: CASKQGWNTEAFF

clone_size: NA
v_call: TRBV4-1
j_call: TRBJ2-7
d_call: NA
cdr3_nt: TGCGCCAGCAGCCAGGGGGGGGGACAGGACTCCTACGAGCAGTACTTC
cdr3_aa: CASSQGGGQDSYEQYF

clone_size: few
v_call: TRBV9
j_call: TRBJ1-6
d_call: NA
cdr3_nt: TGTGCCAGCAGCGAGAGCAGGGGCGGGTGGAATTCACCCCTCCACTTT
cdr3_aa: CASSESRGGWNSPLHF

clone_size: NA
v_call: TRBV7-2
j_call: TRBJ1-2
d_call: NA
cdr3_nt: TGTGCCAGCAGCTTGGACAGTAATTCTAACTATGGCTACACCTTC
cdr3_aa: CASSLDSNSNYGYTF

clone_size: NA
v_call: TRBV5-4
j_call: TRBJ1-2
d_call: TRBD1
cdr3_nt: TGTGCCAGCAGCCTAAAAGACAGGGCCGCGCGAGGCTACACCTTC
cdr3_aa: CASSLKDRAARGYTF

clone_size: few
v_call: TRBV7-2
j_call: TRBJ2-2
d_call: NA
cdr3_nt: TGTGCCAGCAGCTTAGTCCGGACCGGGGAGCTGTTTTTT
cdr3_aa: CASSLVRTGELFF

clone_size: NA
v_call: TRBV2
j_call: TRBJ2-2
d_call: NA
cdr3_nt: TGTGCCAGCACAAGGGGAACCGGGGAGCTGTTTTTT
cdr3_aa: CASTRGTGELFF

clone_size: NA
v_call: TRBV7-9
j_call: TRBJ2-2
d_call: TRBD2
cdr3_nt: TGTGCCAGCAGCCAGATAGCGGGCGGGGAGCTGTTTTTT
cdr3_aa: CASSQIAGGELFF

clone_size: NA
v_call: TRBV7-9
j_call: TRBJ1-1
d_call: TRBD1
cdr3_nt: TGTGCCAGCAGCTTAGGTAGGGACAGGGGGTCCACTGAAGCTTTCTTT
cdr3_aa: CASSLGRDRGSTEAFF

clone_size: NA
v_call: TRBV5-1
j_call: TRBJ2-3
d_call: NA
cdr3_nt: TGCGCCAGCAGCTCCTACACAGATACGCAGTATTTT
cdr3_aa: CASSSYTDTQYF

clone_size: NA
v_call: TRBV7-9
j_call: TRBJ1-1
d_call: TRBD1
cdr3_nt: TGTTCCAGCAGCTTAGGGGACAGCGACGCTTTCTTT
cdr3_aa: CSSSLGDSDAFF

clone_size: NA
v_call: TRBV19
j_call: TRBJ2-3
d_call: NA
cdr3_nt: TGTGCCAGTAGTATTTATTTCAGGGGACCGACAGATACGCAGTATTTT
cdr3_aa: CASSIYFRGPTDTQYF

clone_size: NA
v_call: TRBV5-1
j_call: TRBJ1-1
d_call: TRBD1
cdr3_nt: TGCGCCAGCTCCAGACAGGGAGTGGGGACTGAAGCTTTCTTT
cdr3_aa: CASSRQGVGTEAFF

clone_size: NA
v_call: TRBV10-1
j_call: TRBJ2-3
d_call: TRBD2
cdr3_nt: TGCGCCAGTGGAGCGGGGAGCACAGATACGCAGTATTTT
cdr3_aa: CASGAGSTDTQYF

clone_size: NA
v_call: TRBV9
j_call: TRBJ2-5
d_call: TRBD1
cdr3_nt: TGTGCCAGCAGCCCCCGGGACAGAGGGGGATTGGAGACCCAGTACTTC
cdr3_aa: CASSPRDRGGLETQYF

clone_size: once
v_call: TRBV7-6
j_call: TRBJ2-6
d_call: NA
cdr3_nt: TGTGCCAGCAGCTTAGACCCCTCTGGGGCCAACGGCCTGACTTTC
cdr3_aa: CASSLDPSGANGLTF

clone_size: NA
v_call: TRBV30
j_call: TRBJ1-1
d_call: TRBD1
cdr3_nt: TGTGCCTGGAGTGTAGAGGGGGCCCACAGCCGAGCTTTCTTT
cdr3_aa: CAWSVEGAHSRAFF